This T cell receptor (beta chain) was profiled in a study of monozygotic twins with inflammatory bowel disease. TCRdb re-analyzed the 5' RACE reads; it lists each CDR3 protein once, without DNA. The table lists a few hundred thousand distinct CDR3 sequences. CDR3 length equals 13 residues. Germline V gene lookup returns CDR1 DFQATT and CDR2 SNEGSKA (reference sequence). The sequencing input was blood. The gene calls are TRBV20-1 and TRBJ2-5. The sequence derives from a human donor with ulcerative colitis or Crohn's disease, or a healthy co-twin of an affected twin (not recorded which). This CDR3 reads CSATRGSQETQYF.